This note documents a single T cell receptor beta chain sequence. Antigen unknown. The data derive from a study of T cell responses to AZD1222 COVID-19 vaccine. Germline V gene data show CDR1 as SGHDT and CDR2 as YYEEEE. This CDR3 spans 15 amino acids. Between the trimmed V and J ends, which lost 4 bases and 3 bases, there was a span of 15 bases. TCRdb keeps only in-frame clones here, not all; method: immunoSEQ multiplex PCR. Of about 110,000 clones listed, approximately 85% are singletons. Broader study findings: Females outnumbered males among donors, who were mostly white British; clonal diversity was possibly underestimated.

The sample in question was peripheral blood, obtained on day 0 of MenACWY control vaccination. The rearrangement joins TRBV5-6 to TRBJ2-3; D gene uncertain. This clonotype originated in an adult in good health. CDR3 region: CASSPGGTATDTQYF. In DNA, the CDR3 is TGTGCCAGCAGCCCCGGCGGCACCGCAACAGATACGCAGTATTTT.